These 6 T cell receptor beta chains originate from one sample sequenced in a study of control samples from healthy donors and cancer patients. Profiled with immunoSEQ multiplex PCR; TCRdb holds only in-frame clones, not every one. In the table there are over 150,000 clones, approximately 94% of which are singletons. The sequenced sample was blood. These receptors were collected from a man in his forties in good health.

The rearrangement links TRBV5-1 to TRBJ1-1, with 7 bases aligning to TRBD1. The CDR3 runs to 14 residues. The germline V gene encodes CDR1 SGHRS and CDR2 YFSETQ. The V segment lost 3 bases and the J segment 4 bases; nucleotides outside the gene matches: 6. CDR3: CASSSGQVGTEAFF. In DNA form, the CDR3 reads TGCGCCAGCAGCTCAGGACAGGTGGGCACTGAAGCTTTCTTT.

The chain couples TRBV5-5 to TRBJ1-4, with D unclear. V was clipped by 5 bases and J by 3 bases, with 11 bases between them. The CDR3 extends over 14 amino acids. Looked up from germline, CDR1 is SGHKS and CDR2 is YYEKEE (reference sequence). CDR3 residues: CASRSGLANEKLFF. CDR3 DNA sequence: TGTGCCAGCAGATCGGGCCTGGCTAATGAAAAACTGTTTTTT.

The chain has TRBV12-5 and TRBJ1-2; 7 bases are shared with TRBD1. V gave up 6 bases and J gave up 5 bases; unmatched junction bases: 6. CDR1 and CDR2 (germline): LGHNT, FRNRAP. The CDR3 is made up of 13 amino acids. CDR3: CASGGTGVYGYTF. The CDR3 DNA reads TGTGCTAGTGGGGGCACAGGGGTGTATGGCTACACCTTC.

The chain is built from TRBV28 and TRBJ1-2, with D uncertain. V dropped 7 bases and J dropped 2 bases, with 11 bases sitting between them. The CDR3 covers 13 residues. In germline, CDR1 is MDHEN, CDR2 SYDVKM. The CDR3 bases are TGTGCCAGCAACCAGACCCCAAACTATGGCTACACCTTC. Translation: CASNQTPNYGYTF.

The rearrangement joins TRBV27 to TRBJ1-6; no clear D. Looked up from germline, CDR1 is MNHEY and CDR2 is SMNVEV (reference sequence). The length of the CDR3 is 12 residues. V lost 8 bases to trimming and J lost 10 bases, with 12 bases between them. CDR3 sequence: CASRGSRSPLHF. Written as DNA, the CDR3 is TGTGCCAGCCGCGGTTCAAGATCACCCCTCCACTTT.

V gene TRBV6-5 combines with J gene TRBJ1-1; D perhaps matches TRBD1 (5 bases). The CDR3 is 12 residues long. CDR1 MNHEY and CDR2 SVGAGI come from the germline V gene. V shed 4 bases and J shed 11 bases, with 14 bases lying between them. The CDR3 DNA reads as TGTGCCAGCAGTTCAAGGGACCTCCCCGCTTTCTTT. Its translation: CASSSRDLPAFF.